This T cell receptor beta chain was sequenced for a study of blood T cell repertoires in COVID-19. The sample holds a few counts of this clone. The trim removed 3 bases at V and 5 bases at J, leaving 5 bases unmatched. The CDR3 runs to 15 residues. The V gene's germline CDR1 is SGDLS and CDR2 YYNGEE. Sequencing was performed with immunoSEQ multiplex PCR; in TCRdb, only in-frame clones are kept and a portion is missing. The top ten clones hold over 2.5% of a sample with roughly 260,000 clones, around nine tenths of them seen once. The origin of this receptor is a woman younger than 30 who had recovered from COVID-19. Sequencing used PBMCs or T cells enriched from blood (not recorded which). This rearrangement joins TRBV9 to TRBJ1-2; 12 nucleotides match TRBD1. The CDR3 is CASSAPGQGAYGYTF. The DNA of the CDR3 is TGTGCCAGCAGCGCACCGGGACAGGGGGCGTATGGCTACACCTTC.